This T cell receptor (beta chain) appears in the sequencing data of a study of T-cell memory formation after mild COVID-19 (dated by TCRdb to the early 2020s). With respect to the entire study: TCR sequence clusters from the two donors were found to be largely donor specific. In a couple of donors, T-cell clones that expanded and contracted after mild COVID-19 were tracked by sequencing TCRalpha and TCRbeta repertoires over time. Two young, previously healthy adult volunteers, one female and one male, were included in the cohort. Results the study describes overall, beyond this receptor: The second-wave clones that peaked on day 37 were not confirmed to be SARS-CoV-2 specific. Some responding clones were found in pre-infection memory, which suggests that pre-existing cross-reactive memory T cells took part in the SARS-CoV-2 response. Only a couple of mild cases were covered by the study, and larger cohorts that include severe cases with pre-infection samples were considered necessary. Contracting CD4+ clones were located mainly in the CM and EM memory subsets, whereas CD8+ clones were found to be enriched in EMRA. Clones that contracted from day 15 to 85 showed balanced CD4/CD8 phenotypes, whereas a second wave of clones that expanded from day 15 to 37 leaned towards CD4+.

The data were produced on an Illumina NovaSeq 6000. cDNA libraries for TCRalpha and TCRbeta were prepared by 5'RACE using constant-segment primers, with sample barcodes and unique molecular identifiers added. RNA was extracted from every sample with Trizol reagent. Libraries were amplified in two PCR steps, with a second sample barcode and Illumina TruSeq adapters added in the second step. The libraries were sequenced on an Illumina NovaSeq using 2 x 150 bp paired-end reads. The published analysis was carried out like this. Demultiplexing of reads and collapsing into UMI-guided consensus sequences were performed with migec v1.2.7. With mixcr v2.1.11, UMI consensuses were aligned to TRA and TRB V and J templates and assembled into clonotypes. A clonotype was counted as expanded or contracted only when both edgeR and NoisET called the clonotype significant, with the noise models trained on biological replicates. For edgeR calls, the cutoffs were a false discovery rate-adjusted p below 0.01 and a log2 fold-change threshold of 1. As an exploratory analysis of dynamics, max-normalized trajectories of the 1000 most abundant clonotypes were examined by PCA with hierarchical clustering. Each responding clone was given a CD4 or CD8 phenotype based on the CD4+ and CD8+ repertoires, which had been sequenced separately. TCRdb reanalyzed the raw reads on its own, using fastp at Q25 for trimming and MiXCR for clone calling, and kept in-frame beta chains. Here each entry gathers all rows of one CDR3 protein and keeps the most common genes and DNA. The authors' filters were not applied to this entry. The sample table records 140,000 to 150,000 distinct CDR3 sequences; 15% to 20% of these occur just once. The ten largest clones take up around 2.4% of the sample.

Ficoll-Paque density gradient centrifugation was the method used to isolate PBMCs. V drops 1 base and J drops 2 bases, leaving 9 bases in between. Its CDR3 holds 15 amino acids, cysteine through phenylalanine. Only the CDR3 part of the read is kept: 45 bases, read in frame from the first base. CDR1 is given as SGHDN and CDR2 as FVKESK, both from the germline V gene. This clonotype has just a few counts. This clone's antigen is unknown. No much larger clonotype is one base removed from it; base qualities were not supplied. The sequence joins TRBV14 to TRBJ2-1; TRBD1 is possibly the D segment (6 matching bases). The clonotype comes from an adult woman who had mild COVID-19 (a few samples of this study predate the infection). The sample titles of this study are shuffled in the database, so cell type and time point are left out; the donor was told from shared clones. Specimen: PBMCs or a T cell subset sorted from them (not recorded which). The DNA is as follows: TGTGCCAGCAGCCAAGTCAGGGGTCCCTACAATGAGCAGTTCTTC. Its protein reads: CASSQVRGPYNEQFF.